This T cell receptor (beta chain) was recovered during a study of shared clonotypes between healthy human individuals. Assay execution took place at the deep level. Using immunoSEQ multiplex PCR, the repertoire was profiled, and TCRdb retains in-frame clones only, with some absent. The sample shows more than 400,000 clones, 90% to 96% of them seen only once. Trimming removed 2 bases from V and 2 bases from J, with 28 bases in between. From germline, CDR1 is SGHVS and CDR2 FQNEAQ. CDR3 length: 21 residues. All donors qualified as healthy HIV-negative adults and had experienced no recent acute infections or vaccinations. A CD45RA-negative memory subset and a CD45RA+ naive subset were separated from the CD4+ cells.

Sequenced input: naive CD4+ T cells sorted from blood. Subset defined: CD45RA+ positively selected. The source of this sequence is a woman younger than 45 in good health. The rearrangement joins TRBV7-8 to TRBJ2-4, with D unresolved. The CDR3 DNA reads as TGTGCCAGCAGCTTACGGGCGTTGGAAGTGGCTAACTTCAAGTCCAAAAACATTCAGTACTTC. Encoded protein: CASSLRALEVANFKSKNIQYF.